The sequence of this TCR beta chain was determined in a study of blood T cells in healthy people across ages. Alongside a J-beta primer mix, a sample-barcoded 5' primer served in a second PCR lasting 7 to 11 cycles. TCRdb reprocessed the 5' RACE reads via MiXCR and lists one record per CDR3 protein. The data contain 1.4 million to 1.5 million distinct CDR3 sequences, 42% of them singletons. This CDR3 is 16 amino acids long. The V and J ends lost 5 bases and 4 bases respectively, with 19 bases between them. This clonotype has only a few counts. This clonotype originated in a woman under 30 in good health. The sample was blood. This chain links TRBV12-3 or TRBV12-4 with TRBJ2-3; no clear D gene. As DNA, the CDR3 is TGTGCCAGCAGTCCTTTAGCAGAGGCGAGTGCAGATACGCAGTATTTT. Translating it yields CASSPLAEASADTQYF.